This TCR beta chain comes out of a study of T cell responses to AZD1222 COVID-19 vaccine. The CDR3 consists of 15 residues. Germline CDR1 and CDR2: ENHRY and SYGVKD. J lost 6 bases, V lost 4 bases, and 6 bases had no gene match. The assay was immunoSEQ multiplex PCR, and TCRdb's table has in-frame clones only and misses some. The top ten hold about 1.5% of the sample, which has about 180,000 clones, roughly 91% seen once. This clone was seen only once. The TCR originated in an adult in good health. Sequences were derived from peripheral blood, sampled on day 0 of AZD1222 vaccination. The chain joins TRBV10-3 to TRBJ2-2, with 9 bases that match TRBD1. The CDR3 sequence is CAISGGTGNSGELFF. The CDR3 DNA reads as TGTGCCATCAGTGGCGGGACAGGGAATTCCGGGGAGCTGTTTTTT.